Given below is one T cell receptor beta chain in context. Its target is not known. This sample was included in a study of cytomegalovirus exposure and HLA in healthy donors. Study summary: A subsequent analysis stated that the roughly 130 validation repertoires were run on the same platform as the 550 to 750 first-cohort repertoires. Study outcomes and limitations: Among TCR sequences, most were rare, though some public TCRs appeared in many donors. Per published reports, the classifier diagnosed cytomegalovirus status with high specificity and sensitivity. The study labeled more than 150 TCR beta chains cytomegalovirus-associated.

Libraries were prepared by immunoSEQ multiplex PCR; TCRdb keeps only in-frame clonotypes and omits some of them. The sample contains some 110,000 clones, less than 90% of which appear only once. CDR3 size: 14 residues. Germline V gives CDR1 MNHEY, CDR2 SMNVEV (reference sequence). J was trimmed by 5 bases and V by 7 bases; bases with no gene match: 6. The sample taken for sequencing was PBMCs. The V and J genes are TRBV27 and TRBJ2-1, with 9 bases matching TRBD1. The TCR was taken from a man between 18 and 29 years old in good health and CMV-seropositive. CDR3 in amino acids: CASTVTGGNNEQFF. For the CDR3, the DNA is TGTGCCAGCACCGTCACAGGGGGCAACAATGAGCAGTTCTTC.